The 8 T cell receptor beta chains given below trace back to one sample, sequenced in a study of blood T cell repertoires in COVID-19. Data came from immunoSEQ multiplex PCR; TCRdb stores just in-frame clones and leaves some out. The sample shows 100,000 to 150,000 clones, around four fifths of them seen only once. The specimen was peripheral blood. The source is a human donor in a cohort sampled during active COVID-19.

The chain uses TRBV4-2 and TRBJ2-5, with a tentative D call TRBD1 (8 bases). V was clipped by 0 bases and J by 5 bases, with 13 bases between them. There are 15 residues in the CDR3. Germline-derived CDR1 and CDR2 are LGHNA and YNFKEQ. The CDR3 loop is CASSQDDRGGETQYF. CDR3 in DNA: TGTGCCAGCAGCCAAGATGACAGGGGAGGGGAGACCCAGTACTTC.

The genes are TRBV16 and TRBJ2-1; 12 positions agree with TRBD2. V shed 7 bases, J shed 7 bases, and the junction held 8 bases outside the gene matches. Germline V gene lookup returns CDR1 KGHSY and CDR2 FQNENV. CDR3 length: 15 amino acids. CDR3 region: CASNSPGLAGNEQFF. The CDR3 DNA reads TGTGCCAGCAACTCCCCCGGACTAGCGGGAAATGAGCAGTTCTTC.

The V and J genes are TRBV6-5 and TRBJ1-2, with no clear D. Germline V lookup: CDR1 MNHEY, CDR2 SVGAGI. The CDR3 consists of 15 residues. Trimming removed 0 bases at V and 7 bases at J, with 15 bases between. In nucleotides, the CDR3 is TGTGCCAGCAGTTACTCGCGTCGGGGTCTAAGTGGCTACACCTTC. Its protein product is CASSYSRRGLSGYTF.

The chain is built from TRBV5-1 and TRBJ1-3, with 8 bases fitting TRBD1. The ends lost 4 bases at V and 0 bases at J; junction bases unmatched: 12. Germline CDR1 and CDR2: SGHRS and YFSETQ. CDR3 size: 18 residues. CDR3 sequence: CASSPTGTGKSSGNTIYF. In DNA, the CDR3 is TGCGCCAGCAGCCCAACCGGGACAGGAAAAAGCTCTGGAAACACCATATATTTT. The full variable domain, in which reference TRBV5-1 and TRBJ1-3 provide the parts outside the CDR3, is KAGVTQTPRYLIKTRGQQVTLSCSPISGHRSVSWYQQTPGQGLQFLFEYFSETQRNKGNFPGRFSGRQFSNSRSEMNVSTLELGDSALYLCASSPTGTGKSSGNTIYFGEGSWLTVV.

The chain couples TRBV19 to TRBJ2-1; 8 bases are a match to TRBD2. V was pared by 4 bases and J by 5 bases, with 4 bases of the junction left unmatched. There are 14 residues in the CDR3. CDR1 is LNHDA, CDR2 SQIVND, per germline (reference sequence). CDR3 sequence: CASSSGGLDNEQFF. In nucleotides, the CDR3 is TGTGCCAGTAGTAGCGGGGGGCTTGACAATGAGCAGTTCTTC.

The chain has TRBV7-8 and TRBJ1-1; D is unclear. CDR1 is SGHVS, CDR2 FQNEAQ, per germline. The CDR3 runs to 13 residues. V gave up 3 bases and J gave up 5 bases, with 10 bases separating them. CDR3 loop: CASSFEAVTEAFF. The CDR3, as DNA: TGTGCCAGCAGCTTCGAAGCGGTGACTGAAGCTTTCTTT.

The rearrangement joins TRBV10-3 to TRBJ2-1, with 10 positions matching TRBD2. Germline CDR1 ENHRY, CDR2 SYGVKD. V lost 6 bases and J lost 0; bases outside the gene matches: 5. The CDR3 consists of 16 residues. CDR3 amino acids: CAISGTSVSSYNEQFF. The CDR3 DNA reads TGTGCCATCAGCGGGACTAGCGTTAGCTCCTACAATGAGCAGTTCTTC.

V gene TRBV4-2 combines with J gene TRBJ2-5; TRBD1 is a possible D gene (5 bases). This CDR3 has 13 residues. V dropped 4 bases and J dropped 1 base, with 7 bases sitting between them. Germline V lookup: CDR1 LGHNA, CDR2 YNFKEQ. CDR3 in amino acids: CASSRQIQETQYF. The CDR3, as DNA: TGTGCCAGCAGCCGACAGATCCAAGAGACCCAGTACTTC.